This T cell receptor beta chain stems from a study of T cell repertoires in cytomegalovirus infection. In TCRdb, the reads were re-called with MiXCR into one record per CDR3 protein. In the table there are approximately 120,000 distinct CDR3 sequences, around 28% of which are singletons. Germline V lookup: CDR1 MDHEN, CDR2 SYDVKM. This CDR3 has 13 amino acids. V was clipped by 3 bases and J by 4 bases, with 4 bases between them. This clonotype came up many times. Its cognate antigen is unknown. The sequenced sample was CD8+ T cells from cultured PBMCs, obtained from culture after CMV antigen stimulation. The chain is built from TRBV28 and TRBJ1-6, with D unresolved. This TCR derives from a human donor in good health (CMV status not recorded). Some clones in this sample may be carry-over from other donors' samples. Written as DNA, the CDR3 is TGTGCCAGCAGTTTCCGATATAATTCACCCCTCCACTTT. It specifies CASSFRYNSPLHF.